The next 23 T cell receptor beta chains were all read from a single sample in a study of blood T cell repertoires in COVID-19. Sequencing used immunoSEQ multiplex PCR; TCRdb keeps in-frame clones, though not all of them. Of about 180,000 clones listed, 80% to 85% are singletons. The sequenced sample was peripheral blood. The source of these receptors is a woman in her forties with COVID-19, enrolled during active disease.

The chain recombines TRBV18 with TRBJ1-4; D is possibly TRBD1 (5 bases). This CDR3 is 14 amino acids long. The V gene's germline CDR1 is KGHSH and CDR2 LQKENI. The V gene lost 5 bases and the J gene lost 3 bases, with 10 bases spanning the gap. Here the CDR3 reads CASSSSGSNEKLFF. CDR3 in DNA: TGTGCCAGCTCATCCTCAGGGTCTAATGAAAAACTGTTTTTT.

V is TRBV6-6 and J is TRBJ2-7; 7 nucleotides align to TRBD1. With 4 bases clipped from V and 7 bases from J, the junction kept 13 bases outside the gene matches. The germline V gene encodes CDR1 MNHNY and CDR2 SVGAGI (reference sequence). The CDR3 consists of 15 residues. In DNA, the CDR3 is TGTGCCAGCAGTTCCGGACAGGTTGCCCTGTGGGAGCAGTACTTC. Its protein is CASSSGQVALWEQYF.

As DNA, the CDR3 is TGTGCCACCCAAAAGGGGGCGCGGACAGATACGCAGTATTTT. This codes for CATQKGARTDTQYF. V usage is TRBV7-9 and J usage is TRBJ2-3; TRBD1 agrees at 7 bases. The CDR3 contains 14 residues. Germline loops: CDR1 SEHNR, CDR2 FQNEAQ (reference sequence). V was clipped by 10 bases and J by 3 bases; unmatched bases: 10.

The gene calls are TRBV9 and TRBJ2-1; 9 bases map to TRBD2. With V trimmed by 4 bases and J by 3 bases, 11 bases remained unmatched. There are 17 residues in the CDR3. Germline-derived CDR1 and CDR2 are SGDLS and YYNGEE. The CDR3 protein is CASSPSGGAGGYNEQFF. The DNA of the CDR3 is TGTGCCAGCAGCCCATCGGGGGGAGCGGGAGGCTACAATGAGCAGTTCTTC.

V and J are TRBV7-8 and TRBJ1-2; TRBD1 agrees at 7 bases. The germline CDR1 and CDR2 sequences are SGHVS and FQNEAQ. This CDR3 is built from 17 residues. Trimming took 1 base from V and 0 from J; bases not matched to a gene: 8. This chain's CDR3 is CASSLVPPQGANYGYTF. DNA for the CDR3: TGTGCCAGCAGCTTAGTCCCCCCGCAGGGGGCTAACTATGGCTACACCTTC.

The CDR3 nucleotides are TGTGCCAGCAGGCCGGTTCGGGGGACAGGTAACTACGAGCAGTACTTC. This encodes CASRPVRGTGNYEQYF. V usage is TRBV2 and J usage is TRBJ2-7; TRBD1 aligns across 8 bases. Trimming cost V 6 bases and J 3 bases; bases outside gene matches: 13. The CDR3 totals 16 residues. From germline, CDR1 is SNHLY and CDR2 FYNNEI.

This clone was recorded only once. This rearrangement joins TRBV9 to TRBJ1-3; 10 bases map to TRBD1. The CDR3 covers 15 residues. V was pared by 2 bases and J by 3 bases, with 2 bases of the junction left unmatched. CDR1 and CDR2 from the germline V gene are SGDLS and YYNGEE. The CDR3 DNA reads TGTGCCAGCAGCGTCGGGACAGGGGTTGGAAACACCATATATTTT. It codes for CASSVGTGVGNTIYF.

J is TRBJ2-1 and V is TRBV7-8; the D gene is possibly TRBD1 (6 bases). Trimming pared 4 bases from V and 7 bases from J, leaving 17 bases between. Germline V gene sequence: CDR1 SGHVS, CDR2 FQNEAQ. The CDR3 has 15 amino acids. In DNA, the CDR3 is TGTGCCAGCAGCTCACAGGGAGTTGCAGGGAATGAGCAGTTCTTC. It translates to CASSSQGVAGNEQFF.

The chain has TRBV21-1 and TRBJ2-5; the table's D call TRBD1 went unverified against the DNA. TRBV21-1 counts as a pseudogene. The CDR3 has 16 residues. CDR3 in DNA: TGTGCCAGCGAACGCGACCGGACAGGGCGCCAAGAGACCCAGTACTTC. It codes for CASERDRTGRQETQYF.

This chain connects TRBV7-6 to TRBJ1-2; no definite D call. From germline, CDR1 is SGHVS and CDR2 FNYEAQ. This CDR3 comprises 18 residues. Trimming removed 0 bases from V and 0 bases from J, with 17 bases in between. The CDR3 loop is CASSLAGRGWTTNYGYTF. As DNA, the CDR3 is TGTGCCAGCAGCTTAGCCGGACGGGGATGGACGACTAACTATGGCTACACCTTC.

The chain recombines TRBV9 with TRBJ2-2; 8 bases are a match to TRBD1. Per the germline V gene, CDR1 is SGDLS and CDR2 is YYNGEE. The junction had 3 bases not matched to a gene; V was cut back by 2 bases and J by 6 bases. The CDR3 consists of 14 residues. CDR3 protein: CASSVDRGAGELFF. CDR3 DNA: TGTGCCAGCAGCGTTGACAGGGGTGCCGGGGAGCTGTTTTTT. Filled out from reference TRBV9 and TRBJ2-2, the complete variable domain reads DSGVTQTPKHLITATGQRVTLRCSPRSGDLSVYWYQQSLDQGLQFLIQYYNGEERAKGNILERFSAQQFPDLHSELNLSSLELGDSALYFCASSVDRGAGELFFGEGSRLTVL.

The CDR3 reads CASSRTGGGIDIQYF. The DNA of the CDR3 is TGTGCCAGCAGCAGAACAGGGGGCGGTATAGACATTCAGTACTTC. The chain combines TRBV6-5 with TRBJ2-4; TRBD1 matches 9 bases. Germline V CDR1 and CDR2: MNHEY, SVGAGI. J lost 8 bases, V lost 6 bases, and 11 bases had no gene match. This CDR3 region has 15 residues.

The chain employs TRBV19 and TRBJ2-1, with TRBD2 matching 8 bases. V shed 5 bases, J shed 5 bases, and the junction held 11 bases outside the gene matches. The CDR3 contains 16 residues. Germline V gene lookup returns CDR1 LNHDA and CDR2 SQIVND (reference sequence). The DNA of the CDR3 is TGTGCCAGTAGTTTTCTAGCGGGCAGACCCCACAATGAGCAGTTCTTC. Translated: CASSFLAGRPHNEQFF.

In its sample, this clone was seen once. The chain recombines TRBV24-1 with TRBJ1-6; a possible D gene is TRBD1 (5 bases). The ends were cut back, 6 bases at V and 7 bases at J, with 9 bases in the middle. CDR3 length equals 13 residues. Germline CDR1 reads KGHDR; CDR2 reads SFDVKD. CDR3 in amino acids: CATSRGINSPLHF. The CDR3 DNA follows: TGTGCCACCAGTAGGGGTATCAATTCACCCCTCCACTTT.

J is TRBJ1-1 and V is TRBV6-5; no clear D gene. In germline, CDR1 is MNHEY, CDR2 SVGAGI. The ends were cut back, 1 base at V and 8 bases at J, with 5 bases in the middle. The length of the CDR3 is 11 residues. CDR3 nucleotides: TGTGCCAGCAGTTACTACATGGAAGCTTTCTTT. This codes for CASSYYMEAFF.

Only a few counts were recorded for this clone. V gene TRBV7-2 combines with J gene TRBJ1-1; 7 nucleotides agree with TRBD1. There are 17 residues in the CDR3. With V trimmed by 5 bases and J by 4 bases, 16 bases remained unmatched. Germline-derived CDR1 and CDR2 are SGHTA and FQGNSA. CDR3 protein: CASSRRGTTGRFTEAFF. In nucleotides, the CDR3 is TGTGCCAGCAGCAGGCGGGGTACGACAGGGAGGTTCACTGAAGCTTTCTTT.

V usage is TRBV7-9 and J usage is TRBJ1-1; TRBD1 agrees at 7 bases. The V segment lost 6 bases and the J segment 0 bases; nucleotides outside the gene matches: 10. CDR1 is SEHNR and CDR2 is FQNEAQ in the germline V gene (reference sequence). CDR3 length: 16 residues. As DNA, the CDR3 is TGTGCCAGCAGGCCCGGGACAGAGAAAATGAACACTGAAGCTTTCTTT. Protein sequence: CASRPGTEKMNTEAFF. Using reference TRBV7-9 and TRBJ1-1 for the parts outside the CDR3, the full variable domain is DTGVSQNPRHKITKRGQNVTFRCDPISEHNRLYWYRQTLGQGPEFLTYFQNEAQLEKSRLLSDRFSAERPKGSFSTLEIQRTEQGDSAMYLCASRPGTEKMNTEAFFGQGTRLTVV.

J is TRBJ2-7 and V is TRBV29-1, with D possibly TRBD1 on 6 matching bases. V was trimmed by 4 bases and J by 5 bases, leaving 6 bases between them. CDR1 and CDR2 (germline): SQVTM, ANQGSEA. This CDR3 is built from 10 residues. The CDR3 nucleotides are TGCAGCGTTGGGACAGACGAGCAGTACTTC. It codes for CSVGTDEQYF.

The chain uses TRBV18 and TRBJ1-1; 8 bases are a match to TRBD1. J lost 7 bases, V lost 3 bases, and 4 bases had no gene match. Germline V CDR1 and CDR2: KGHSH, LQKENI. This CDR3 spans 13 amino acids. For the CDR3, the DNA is TGTGCCAGCTCACCGGACAGGGTCCTTGAAGCTTTCTTT. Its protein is CASSPDRVLEAFF.

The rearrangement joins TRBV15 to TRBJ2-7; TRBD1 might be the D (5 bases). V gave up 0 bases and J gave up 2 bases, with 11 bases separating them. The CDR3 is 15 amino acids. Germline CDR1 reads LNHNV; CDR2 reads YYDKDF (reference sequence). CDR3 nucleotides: TGTGCCACCAGCAGAGATCAGGGCAGGGCCTACGAGCAGTACTTC. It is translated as CATSRDQGRAYEQYF.

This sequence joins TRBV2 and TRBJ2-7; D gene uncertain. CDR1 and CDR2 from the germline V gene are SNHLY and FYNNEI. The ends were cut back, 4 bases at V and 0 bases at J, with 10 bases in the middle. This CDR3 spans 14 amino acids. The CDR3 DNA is TGTGCCAGCAGTGGGCGGATTCCCTCCTACGAGCAGTACTTC. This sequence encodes CASSGRIPSYEQYF.

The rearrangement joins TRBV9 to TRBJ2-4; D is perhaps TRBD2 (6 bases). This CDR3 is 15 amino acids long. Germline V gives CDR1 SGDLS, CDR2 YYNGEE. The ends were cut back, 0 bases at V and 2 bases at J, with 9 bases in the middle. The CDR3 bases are TGTGCCAGCAGCGTAGACGGGAGCCCCAAAAACATTCAGTACTTC. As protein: CASSVDGSPKNIQYF. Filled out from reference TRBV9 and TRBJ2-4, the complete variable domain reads DSGVTQTPKHLITATGQRVTLRCSPRSGDLSVYWYQQSLDQGLQFLIQYYNGEERAKGNILERFSAQQFPDLHSELNLSSLELGDSALYFCASSVDGSPKNIQYFGAGTRLSVL.

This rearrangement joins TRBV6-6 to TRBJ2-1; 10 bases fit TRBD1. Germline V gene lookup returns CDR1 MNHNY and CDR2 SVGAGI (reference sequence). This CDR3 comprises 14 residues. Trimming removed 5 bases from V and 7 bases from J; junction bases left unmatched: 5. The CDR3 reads CASSHRDRGNEQFF. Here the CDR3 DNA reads TGTGCCAGCAGTCACCGGGACAGGGGAAATGAGCAGTTCTTC.